These T cell receptor beta chains were read from a single sample in a study of blood T cells in healthy people across ages. TCRdb passed the 5' RACE reads through MiXCR, listing each CDR3 protein once. This table has about 800,000 distinct CDR3 sequences, roughly 25% appearing once. These same records also appear under a second study, on T cells of mothers and their children.

Input material: blood. The receptors derive from a boy younger than 18 in good health. CDR3s include the opening cysteine and the closing phenylalanine or tryptophan. A D gene is named only where the DNA matches it firmly. Size is stated for part of the rows, as once, few or many counts, or as a class when the clone is expanded.

V,size,J,D,DNA,CDR3
TRBV19,.,TRBJ2-6,.,TGTGCCAGCCACATGTCCAGCTCTGGGGCCAACGTCCTGACTTTC,CASHMSSSGANVLTF
TRBV10-3,few,TRBJ1-2,TRBD1,TGTGCCACCCTCGGACAGGGGGCCTACTATGGCTACACCTTC,CATLGQGAYYGYTF
TRBV6-5,.,TRBJ2-3,.,TGTGCCAGCAGGGATGGACTGGCGGGCACAGATACGCAGTATTTT,CASRDGLAGTDTQYF
TRBV28,few,TRBJ1-2,.,TGTGCCAGCAGTTTCCCTAGGCGAGGGGGAGGCTACACCTTC,CASSFPRRGGGYTF
TRBV12-3/TRBV12-4,.,TRBJ2-7,.,TGTGCCAGCGGTCCGGCTAGTGGTTCCTACGAGCAGTACTTC,CASGPASGSYEQYF
TRBV12-3/TRBV12-4,few,TRBJ2-3,.,TGTGCCAGCAGTATAAGGGGAAGCGAGCAGTATTTT,CASSIRGSEQYF
TRBV24-1,.,TRBJ2-3,TRBD2,TGTGCCACCAGTGACCGGACTAGCGGGAGGGAGACAGATACGCAGTCTTTT,CATSDRTSGRETDTQSF
TRBV30,few,TRBJ2-6,TRBD1,TGTGCCTGGAGTACCGACAGGGTAGTCTCTGGGGCCAACGTCCTGACTTTC,CAWSTDRVVSGANVLTF
TRBV7-9,.,TRBJ1-3,.,TGTGCCAGCAGCCCGCAGGGTCTAGGAAACACCATATATTTT,CASSPQGLGNTIYF
TRBV20-1,few,TRBJ1-2,TRBD1,TGCAGTGCTCCCCGGGGACAGGGCCTCTATGGCTACACCTTC,CSAPRGQGLYGYTF
TRBV6-5,few,TRBJ2-7,TRBD2,TGTGCCAGCAGTTATTCGGGTAGCGGGTCAAGCTCCTACGAGCAGTACTTC,CASSYSGSGSSSYEQYF
TRBV15,few,TRBJ1-1,.,TGTGCCACCAGCAGAGCAAACACTGAAGCTTTCTTT,CATSRANTEAFF
TRBV20-1,.,TRBJ2-1,.,TGCAGTGCTAGAAGGGCCGCCAGGGGTTTTGATCACAATGAGCAGTTCTTC,CSARRAARGFDHNEQFF
TRBV20-1,.,TRBJ2-7,.,TGCAGTGCTAGAGATCTCCAGCGAGACAGCTACGAGCAGTACTTC,CSARDLQRDSYEQYF
TRBV20-1,.,TRBJ1-1,.,TGCAGTGCTAGACCCGCGGGACTCCTGAACACTGAAGCTTTCTTT,CSARPAGLLNTEAFF
TRBV29-1,few,TRBJ2-1,TRBD1,TGCAGCGTTAAGACAGGGGGCTCGGATGAGCAGTTCTTC,CSVKTGGSDEQFF
TRBV20-1,few,TRBJ1-2,.,TGCAGTGCTAGTCCCCTCTCTGACAAGATCTATGGCTACACCTTC,CSASPLSDKIYGYTF
TRBV4-3,few,TRBJ2-2,TRBD2,TGCGCCAGCAGCCAAGATCGATTTCGAGCGGGGGGGCCGTGGACCGGGGAGCTGTTTTTT,CASSQDRFRAGGPWTGELFF
TRBV5-1,.,TRBJ1-1,TRBD1,TGCGCCAGCAGCCCGGGACAGGGGTTTGAAGCTTTCTTT,CASSPGQGFEAFF
TRBV7-2,few,TRBJ1-5,.,TGTGCCAGCAGCTTAGGAGGGACTCCCGGAGATCAGCCCCAGCATTTT,CASSLGGTPGDQPQHF
TRBV6-1,few,TRBJ1-1,.,TGTGCCAGCAGCCCCCGCGGGGGGCGGGGGAACACTGAAGCTTTCTTT,CASSPRGGRGNTEAFF
TRBV28,many,TRBJ2-5,TRBD2,TGTGCCAGCAGTTTCCCTAGCGGGGCCCAAGAGACCCAGTACTTC,CASSFPSGAQETQYF
TRBV10-3,.,TRBJ2-7,.,TGTGCCATCAGTGAGCCCGGACAGAACTACGAGCAGTACTTC,CAISEPGQNYEQYF
TRBV20-1,few,TRBJ1-2,.,TGCAGTGCTAAGGGGACACCCGTTCTAGGCTATGGCTACACCTTC,CSAKGTPVLGYGYTF
TRBV3-1,few,TRBJ2-2,.,TGTGCCAGCAGCCAGGGTATCGGGACAAGTGGCACCGGGGAGCTGTTTTTT,CASSQGIGTSGTGELFF
TRBV27,medium-sized,TRBJ2-5,.,TGTGCCAGTCCAGGGTGCCAAGAGACCCAGTACTTC,CASPGCQETQYF
TRBV6-1,.,TRBJ1-2,TRBD1,TGTGCCAGCAGTGTTCGGACAGGGGAGTATGGCTACACCTTC,CASSVRTGEYGYTF
TRBV12-3/TRBV12-4,few,TRBJ2-7,.,TGTGCCAGCAGCCTTGCGGGGACCTGGGACGAGCAGTACTTC,CASSLAGTWDEQYF
TRBV7-9,.,TRBJ2-7,.,TGTGCCAGCAGCCTCCCCGCTGGGGAGCAGTACTTC,CASSLPAGEQYF
TRBV6-2/TRBV6-3,few,TRBJ2-6,.,TGTGCCAGCAAGCAGGCAGCCTCCTCTGGGGCCAACGTCCTGACTTTC,CASKQAASSGANVLTF
TRBV11-1,few,TRBJ2-2,.,TGTGCCAGCAGCCGGGGTGTGAACACCGGGGAGCTGTTTTTT,CASSRGVNTGELFF
TRBV10-3,few,TRBJ1-2,TRBD1,TGTGCCATCAGTGAGAGGGGGACAGGTCCCGAATCGTCTAACTATGGCTACACCTTC,CAISERGTGPESSNYGYTF
TRBV6-1,.,TRBJ2-1,TRBD2,TGTGCCAGCAGGGCCTCCGGGACTAGTTCCTACAATGAGCAGTTCTTC,CASRASGTSSYNEQFF
TRBV29-1,many,TRBJ1-3,.,TGCAGCGTAGAGGGACGGCACTCTGGAAACACCATATATTTT,CSVEGRHSGNTIYF
TRBV15,.,TRBJ2-5,.,TGTGCCACCAGCAGGACAGGACAAGAGACCCAGTACTTC,CATSRTGQETQYF
TRBV6-6,.,TRBJ1-6,TRBD1,TGTGCCAGCATCTTGGGAGGGGGCTTGGGACCCCTCCACTTT,CASILGGGLGPLHF
TRBV7-8,many,TRBJ2-5,TRBD1,TGTGCCAGCAGCTCGACAGGGGGCGAGACCCAGTACTTC,CASSSTGGETQYF
TRBV7-9,.,TRBJ2-5,TRBD2,TGTGCCAGCACGCCCTCAGCGGGAGGGCCCTTGGAGACCCAGTACTTC,CASTPSAGGPLETQYF
TRBV20-1,few,TRBJ1-6,.,TGCAGTGCTAGAGATGAGGGCGGTTCCTATAATTCACCCCTCCACTTT,CSARDEGGSYNSPLHF
TRBV7-9,few,TRBJ2-4,.,TGTGCCAGCAGCGTGTCGGGGGAAGCCAAAAACATTCAGTACTTC,CASSVSGEAKNIQYF
TRBV6-5,.,TRBJ2-1,.,TGTGCCAGCAGTCGGAAATTAGCGGGACCAGGGGGCAATGAGCAGTTCTTC,CASSRKLAGPGGNEQFF
TRBV9,few,TRBJ2-3,.,TGTGCCAGCAGCGTAGGTTTGATTGGGGGGACGGGCACAGATACGCAGTATTTT,CASSVGLIGGTGTDTQYF
TRBV14,.,TRBJ1-4,.,TGTGCCAGCAGCCAAGATATAAGCGGAGGCGGTGAAAAACTGTTTTTT,CASSQDISGGGEKLFF